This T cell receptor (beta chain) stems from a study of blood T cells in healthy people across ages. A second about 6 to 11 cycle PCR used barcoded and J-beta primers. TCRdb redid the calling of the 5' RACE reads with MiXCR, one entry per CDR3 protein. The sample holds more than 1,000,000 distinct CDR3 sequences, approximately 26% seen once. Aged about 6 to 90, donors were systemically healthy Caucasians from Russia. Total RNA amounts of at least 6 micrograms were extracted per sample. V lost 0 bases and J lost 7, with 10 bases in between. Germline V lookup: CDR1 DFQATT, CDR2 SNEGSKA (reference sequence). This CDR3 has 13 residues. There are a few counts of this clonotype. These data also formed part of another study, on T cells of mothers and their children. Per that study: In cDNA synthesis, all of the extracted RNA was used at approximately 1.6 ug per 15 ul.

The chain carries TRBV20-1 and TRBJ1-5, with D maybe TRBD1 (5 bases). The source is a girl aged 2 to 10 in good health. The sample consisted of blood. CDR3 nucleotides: TGCAGTGCTAGAGACAGGGTGGGGCAGCCCCAGCATTTT. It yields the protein CSARDRVGQPQHF.